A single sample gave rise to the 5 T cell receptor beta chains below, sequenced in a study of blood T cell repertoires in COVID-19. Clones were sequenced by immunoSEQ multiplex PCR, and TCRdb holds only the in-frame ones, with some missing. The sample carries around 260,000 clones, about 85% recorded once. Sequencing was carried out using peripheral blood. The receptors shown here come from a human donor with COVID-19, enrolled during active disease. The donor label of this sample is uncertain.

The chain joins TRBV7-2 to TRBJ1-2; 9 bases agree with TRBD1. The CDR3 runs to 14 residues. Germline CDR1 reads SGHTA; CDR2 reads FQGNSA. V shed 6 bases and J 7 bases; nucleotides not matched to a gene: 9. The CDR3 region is CASRMGQGAGGYTF. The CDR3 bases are TGTGCCAGCAGAATGGGACAGGGAGCGGGTGGCTACACCTTC.

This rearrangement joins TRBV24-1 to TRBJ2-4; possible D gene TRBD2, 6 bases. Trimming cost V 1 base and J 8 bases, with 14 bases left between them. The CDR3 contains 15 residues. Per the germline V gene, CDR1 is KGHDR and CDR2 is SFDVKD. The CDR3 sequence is CATSDLVKGRHIQYF. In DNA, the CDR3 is TGTGCCACCAGTGATTTAGTTAAAGGGAGGCACATTCAGTACTTC.

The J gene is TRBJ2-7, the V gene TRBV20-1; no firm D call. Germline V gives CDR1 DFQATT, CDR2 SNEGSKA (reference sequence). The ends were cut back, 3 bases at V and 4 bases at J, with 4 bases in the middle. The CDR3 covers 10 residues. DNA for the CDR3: TGCAGTGCTAGCAGTTACGAGCAGTACTTC. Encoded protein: CSASSYEQYF.

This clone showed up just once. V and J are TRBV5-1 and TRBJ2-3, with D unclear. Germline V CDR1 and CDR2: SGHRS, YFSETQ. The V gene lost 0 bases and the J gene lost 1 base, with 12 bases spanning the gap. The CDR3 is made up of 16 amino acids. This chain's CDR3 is CASSLVARSRTDTQYF. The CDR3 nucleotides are TGCGCCAGCAGCTTGGTGGCTCGCTCCCGCACAGATACGCAGTATTTT. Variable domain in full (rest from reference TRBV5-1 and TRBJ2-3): KAGVTQTPRYLIKTRGQQVTLSCSPISGHRSVSWYQQTPGQGLQFLFEYFSETQRNKGNFPGRFSGRQFSNSRSEMNVSTLELGDSALYLCASSLVARSRTDTQYFGPGTRLTVL.

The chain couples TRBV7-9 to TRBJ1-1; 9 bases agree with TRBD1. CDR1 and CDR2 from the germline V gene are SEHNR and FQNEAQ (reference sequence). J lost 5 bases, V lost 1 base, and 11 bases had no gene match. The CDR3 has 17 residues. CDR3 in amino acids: CASSLGWDRAGRTEAFF. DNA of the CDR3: TGTGCCAGCAGCTTAGGGTGGGACAGGGCTGGTCGGACTGAAGCTTTCTTT.